The source of this T cell receptor beta chain is a study of OX40 agonist ivuxolimab in advanced cancers. Concerning this clone: The target antigen is unknown.

The study's findings and limits: Expanded clones belonging to CD8+ T cells outnumbered, on average, those of CD4+.

Assay used: immunoSEQ multiplex PCR; TCRdb lists only in-frame clones, some missing. Of under 100,000 clones listed, around 90% are singletons. The CDR3 has 13 residues. Per germline, CDR1 LNHDA and CDR2 SQIVND (reference sequence). V lost 5 bases and J lost 8; bases outside the gene matches: 3. This receptor was identified in an adult with an advanced solid tumor such as melanoma, head and neck, liver or kidney cancer. The input for sequencing was CD4+ or CD8+ T cells sorted from blood, taken in a trial of the OX40 agonist ivuxolimab. V gene TRBV19 combines with J gene TRBJ2-1, with TRBD1 identical over 10 bases. Here the CDR3 reads CASSRQGAYEQFF. The CDR3 coding sequence is TGTGCCAGTAGTCGACAGGGGGCCTATGAGCAGTTCTTC.